This T cell receptor (beta chain) was found in a study of cytomegalovirus exposure and HLA in healthy donors. The study's findings and limits: With high specificity and sensitivity, the classifier reportedly diagnosed cytomegalovirus status. Most TCR sequences showed up rarely, but some public TCRs showed up in many donors. 164 TCR beta chains were listed as cytomegalovirus-associated.

This clone was observed a few times. Its specificity is unknown. Data came from immunoSEQ multiplex PCR; TCRdb stores just in-frame clones and leaves some out. The sample includes over 200,000 clones, around 90% of them seen just once. V lost 4 bases to trimming and J lost 2 bases, with 16 bases between them. CDR3 length: 15 amino acids. CDR1 and CDR2 from the germline V gene are SGHRS and YFSETQ. The approximately 120-subject validation cohort, separate from the roughly 670-subject first cohort, included the donors. This sequence joins TRBV5-1 and TRBJ2-7; the D is unclear. The sequenced sample consisted of PBMCs. This receptor was identified in a woman aged 18-35 years in good health and CMV-seronegative. The CDR3 here is CASSLGENWAYEQYF. As DNA, the CDR3 is TGCGCCAGCAGCCTAGGCGAGAACTGGGCCTACGAGCAGTACTTC.